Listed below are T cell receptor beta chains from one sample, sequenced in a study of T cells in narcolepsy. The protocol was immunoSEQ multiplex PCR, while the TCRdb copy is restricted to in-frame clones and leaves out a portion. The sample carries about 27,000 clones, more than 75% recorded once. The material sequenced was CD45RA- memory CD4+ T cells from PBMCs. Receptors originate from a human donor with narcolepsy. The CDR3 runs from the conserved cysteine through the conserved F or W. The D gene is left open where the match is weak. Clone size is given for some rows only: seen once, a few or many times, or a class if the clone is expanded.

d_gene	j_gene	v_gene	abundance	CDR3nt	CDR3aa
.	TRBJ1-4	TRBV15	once	TGTGCCACCAGCAGACCAGGCGGTCAAGGGGGTGAAAAACTGTTTTTT	CATSRPGGQGGEKLFF
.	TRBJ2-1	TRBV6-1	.	TGTGCCAGCGTAACCCGGGACACGCATCCGAATGAGCAGTTCTTC	CASVTRDTHPNEQFF
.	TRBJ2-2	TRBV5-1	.	TGCGCCAGCAGCTCCGACCGGGCAGGCTACACCGGGGAGCTGTTTTTT	CASSSDRAGYTGELFF
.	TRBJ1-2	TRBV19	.	TGTGCCAGTAGTGTGTCTAACTATGGCTACACCTTC	CASSVSNYGYTF
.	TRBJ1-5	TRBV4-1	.	TGCGCCAGCAGCCAAGGGCCCCCTCCCGCTCCCCAGCATTTT	CASSQGPPPAPQHF
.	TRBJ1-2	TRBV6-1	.	TGTGCCAGCACAGGCAGGGCCACCGTTAACTATGGCTACACCTTC	CASTGRATVNYGYTF
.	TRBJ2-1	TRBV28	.	TGTGCCAGCAGTTGGCCCCCCTCGAGGGAGAGCTCCTACAATGAGCAGTTCTTC	CASSWPPSRESSYNEQFF
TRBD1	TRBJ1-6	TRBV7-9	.	TGTGCCAGCAGACCGGACAGGGAATCACCCCTCCACTTT	CASRPDRESPLHF
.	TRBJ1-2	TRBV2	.	TGTGCCAGCAGATTACCCCAGGGGATGAGTGGCTACACCTTC	CASRLPQGMSGYTF
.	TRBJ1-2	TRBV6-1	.	TGTGCCAGCAGTCCGGAAGCTAACTATGGCTACACCTTC	CASSPEANYGYTF
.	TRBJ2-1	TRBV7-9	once	TGTGCCAGCAGCTTATACCCATCGGGGGTGAATGAGCAGTTCTTC	CASSLYPSGVNEQFF
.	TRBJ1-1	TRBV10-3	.	TGTGCCATCAGTGGGCTGCCGGGACACCAGAACACTGAAGCTTTCTTT	CAISGLPGHQNTEAFF
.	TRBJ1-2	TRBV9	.	TGTGCCAGCAGCGTAGTTGGGGGCAAGGGCTACACCTTC	CASSVVGGKGYTF
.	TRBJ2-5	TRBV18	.	TGTGCCAGCTCACGCGGGACAGAAGAGACCCAGTACTTC	CASSRGTEETQYF
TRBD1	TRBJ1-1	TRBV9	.	TGTGCCAGCAGCGTGGACAGGCCGGGGAACACTGAAGCTTTCTTT	CASSVDRPGNTEAFF
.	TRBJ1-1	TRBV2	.	TGTGCCAGCGTGTTACAGCACACTGAAGCTTTCTTT	CASVLQHTEAFF
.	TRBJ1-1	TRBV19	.	TGTGCCAGTACCGCGGCAGGGAACACTGAAGCTTTCTTT	CASTAAGNTEAFF
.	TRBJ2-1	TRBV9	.	TGTGCCAGCAGCGTAGGGGGTCGGTACAATGAGCAGTTCTTC	CASSVGGRYNEQFF
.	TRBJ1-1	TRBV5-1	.	TGCGCCAGCAGCTTGGCTCCCAACATGATCACTGAAGCTTTCTTT	CASSLAPNMITEAFF
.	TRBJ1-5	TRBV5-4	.	TGTGCCAGCAGCTTGGAAGGGGGAGACGGCAATCAGCCCCAGCATTTT	CASSLEGGDGNQPQHF
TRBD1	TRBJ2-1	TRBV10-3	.	TGTGCCATCAGGCGGACAGGAGGTGACAATGAGCAGTTCTTC	CAIRRTGGDNEQFF
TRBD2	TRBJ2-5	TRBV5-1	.	TGCGCCAGCAGACTATCCGGGACTAGCGAAGAGACCCAGTACTTC	CASRLSGTSEETQYF
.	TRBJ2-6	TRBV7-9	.	TGTGCCAGCAGACTTACGGCGAGTGGGGCCAACGTCCTGACTTTC	CASRLTASGANVLTF
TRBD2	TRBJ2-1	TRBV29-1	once	TGCAGCGGTCGGAGCGGGGGGAGGTATGAGCAGTTCTTC	CSGRSGGRYEQFF
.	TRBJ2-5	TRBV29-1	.	TGCAGCGTTGCGTGGGGGACCCAGTACTTC	CSVAWGTQYF
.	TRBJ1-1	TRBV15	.	TGTGCCACCAGCAGAATTACAGGGTCTCTCACTGAAGCTTTCTTT	CATSRITGSLTEAFF
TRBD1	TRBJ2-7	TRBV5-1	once	TGCGCCAGCAGCTTGGCCTCCGGGACAGGGGGCTACGAGCAGTACTTC	CASSLASGTGGYEQYF
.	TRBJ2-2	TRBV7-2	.	TGTGCCAGCAGCTTAGTTGGGGGGCTCGCCGGGGAGCTGTTTTTT	CASSLVGGLAGELFF
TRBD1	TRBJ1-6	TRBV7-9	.	TGTGCCAGCAGCCGGACAGGTACCCTTCACTTT	CASSRTGTLHF
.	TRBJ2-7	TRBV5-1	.	TGCGCCAGCAGCTTGTCCGCAGGGAGGTACGAGCAGTACTTC	CASSLSAGRYEQYF